Following are 18 T cell receptor beta chains from one sample sequenced in a study of beta chain features in type 1 diabetes. Reverse transcription of all isolated RNA meant that expressed TCRB transcripts were sequenced. Sequencing used immunoSEQ multiplex PCR; TCRdb keeps in-frame clones, though not all of them. Of under 250,000 clones listed, 25% to 35% are singletons. The sequencing input was central memory CD4+ T cells from blood. Receptor source: a man aged 30 to 39 in good health.

This clone has just a few counts. The chain joins TRBV11-2 to TRBJ2-4; D is possibly TRBD2 (5 bases). Between the trimmed V and J ends, which lost 0 bases and 9 bases, there was a span of 12 bases. Per the germline V gene, CDR1 is SGHAT and CDR2 is FQNNGV. This CDR3 region has 14 residues. The CDR3 bases are TGTGCCAGCAGCTTAGATGGCCCAGGAGGCATTCAGTACTTC. As protein: CASSLDGPGGIQYF.

Ten or more counts support this clone. The chain recombines TRBV2 with TRBJ1-2; no clear D gene. Germline-derived CDR1 and CDR2 are SNHLY and FYNNEI. Deletions cut 6 bases from V and 8 bases from J, with 13 bases between. The CDR3 is made up of 12 amino acids. CDR3 nucleotides: TGTGCCAGCAGCAGACCCGGAGGGGGCTACACCTTC. Amino acid sequence: CASSRPGGGYTF.

This clone came up a few times. The rearrangement links TRBV4-2 to TRBJ1-1, with D maybe TRBD1 (5 bases). V lost 6 bases, J lost 5 bases, and 16 bases lay in between. This CDR3 region has 14 residues. From germline, CDR1 is LGHNA and CDR2 YNFKEQ. The CDR3 loop reads CASRGGTWKTEAFF. The CDR3 DNA reads TGTGCCAGCAGGGGGGGAACCTGGAAGACTGAAGCTTTCTTT.

The chain uses TRBV28 and TRBJ2-5, with 7 bases matching TRBD1. The CDR3 extends over 14 amino acids. Germline CDR1 reads MDHEN; CDR2 reads SYDVKM. Trimming cost V 8 bases and J 3 bases; bases outside gene matches: 9. The CDR3 spells CASARDRVKETQYF. CDR3 DNA sequence: TGTGCCAGCGCCCGGGACAGAGTAAAAGAGACCCAGTACTTC.

This clone appeared a few times. The sample contains more than one DNA sequence encoding this CDR3. The J gene is TRBJ2-5, the V gene TRBV5-1, with 7 positions matching TRBD1. CDR1 SGHRS and CDR2 YFSETQ come from the germline V gene. The V and J ends lost 2 bases and 4 bases, in that order; junction bases with no gene match: 2. This CDR3 comprises 13 residues. The CDR3 bases are TGCGCCAGCAGCTTAACAGGGGCAGAGACCCAGTACTTC. Encoded protein: CASSLTGAETQYF. Combining the CDR3 with reference TRBV5-1 and TRBJ2-5 gives the whole variable domain KAGVTQTPRYLIKTRGQQVTLSCSPISGHRSVSWYQQTPGQGLQFLFEYFSETQRNKGNFPGRFSGRQFSNSRSEMNVSTLELGDSALYLCASSLTGAETQYFGPGTRLLVL.

This clone was detected only a few times. The chain combines TRBV29-1 with TRBJ1-3, with D unresolved. Germline CDR1 and CDR2: SQVTM and ANQGSEA. Trimming pared 4 bases from V and 3 bases from J, leaving 13 bases between. This CDR3 is built from 14 residues. In DNA, the CDR3 is TGCAGCGTTGGGGAGAGCAGGCATGGAAACACCATATATTTT. It is translated as CSVGESRHGNTIYF.

This clone was picked up a small number of times. The V gene is TRBV5-4, the J gene TRBJ2-7; D remains ambiguous. CDR3 length: 14 amino acids. CDR1 and CDR2 (germline): SGHNT, YYREEE (reference sequence). V gave up 0 bases and J gave up 3 bases, with 10 bases separating them. CDR3 amino acids: CASSLGLENYEQYF. Written as DNA, the CDR3 is TGTGCCAGCAGCTTGGGGCTGGAGAACTACGAGCAGTACTTC.

This clone was counted between two and nine times. For the CDR3, the DNA is TGTGCCAGCAGCTGGGGACAGCAGTACAATGAGCAGTTCTTC. This translates into CASSWGQQYNEQFF. The J gene is TRBJ2-1, the V gene TRBV5-4, with 7 bases fitting TRBD1. The ends lost 3 bases at V and 4 bases at J; junction bases unmatched: 4. The CDR3 spans 14 residues. Per the germline V gene, CDR1 is SGHNT and CDR2 is YYREEE (reference sequence).

This clone has a single count. The chain employs TRBV7-2 and TRBJ1-1; D unclear. Trimming shortened V by 1 base and J by 6 bases, and 9 bases separated the two germline ends. Germline CDR1 is SGHTA and CDR2 is FQGNSA. This CDR3 has 13 residues. As DNA, the CDR3 is TGTGCCAGCAGCTTAGATAGGTGGGCTGAAGCTTTCTTT. The encoded protein is CASSLDRWAEAFF.

The table lists this clone with many counts. The chain recombines TRBV5-1 with TRBJ2-5; D not resolved. The CDR3 extends over 12 amino acids. Trimming shortened V by 1 base and J by 1 base, and 2 bases separated the two germline ends. Germline values: CDR1 SGHRS, CDR2 YFSETQ. As DNA, the CDR3 is TGCGCCAGCAGCTTGCCCCAAGAGACCCAGTACTTC. Its protein product is CASSLPQETQYF.

Concerning this clone: A read error may explain this, as a much larger clone is one base away. V is TRBV7-2 and J is TRBJ2-6; D remains unclear. CDR1 is SGHTA, CDR2 FQGNSA, per germline. The CDR3 is 16 residues long. V was cut by 1 base and J by 0 bases, with 7 bases left in between. The CDR3 region has the DNA TGTGCCAGCAGCTTAGGATGGCGCTCTGGGGCCAACGTCCTGACTTTC. Amino acids: CASSLGWRSGANVLTF.

The rearrangement links TRBV14 to TRBJ1-5; no clear D gene. The V end was cut by 0 bases, the J end by 7 bases, with 16 bases between. The CDR3 consists of 16 residues. The V gene's germline CDR1 is SGHDN and CDR2 FVKESK. This chain's CDR3 is CASSQELEGTNQPQHF. The CDR3 DNA is TGTGCCAGCAGCCAAGAATTGGAGGGCACGAACCAGCCCCAGCATTTT.

The chain employs TRBV18 and TRBJ1-1; D may be TRBD1 (5 bases). The V and J ends lost 3 bases and 3 bases respectively, with 8 bases between them. In germline, CDR1 is KGHSH, CDR2 LQKENI. This CDR3 is 13 amino acids long. The chain's CDR3 is CASSPRVDTEAFF. CDR3 DNA: TGTGCCAGCTCACCCAGGGTTGACACTGAAGCTTTCTTT.

The chain uses TRBV7-9 and TRBJ2-7; unclear D gene. From germline, CDR1 is SEHNR and CDR2 FQNEAQ (reference sequence). This CDR3 is 13 amino acids long. The V gene lost 5 bases and the J gene lost 1 base, with 9 bases spanning the gap. In nucleotides, the CDR3 is TGTGCCAGCAGCCCGCTTGGATCCTACGAGCAGTACTTC. It is translated as CASSPLGSYEQYF.

This clone has more than one count but fewer than ten. The gene calls are TRBV18 and TRBJ2-1, with D perhaps matching TRBD2 (5 bases). The V end was cut by 4 bases, the J end by 8 bases, with 9 bases between. The CDR3 sequence is 12 residues long. Germline-derived CDR1 and CDR2 are KGHSH and LQKENI. The CDR3 region is CASSLVGDEQFF. The CDR3 DNA reads TGTGCCAGCTCACTCGTCGGGGATGAGCAGTTCTTC. Complete variable domain (other parts from reference TRBV18 and TRBJ2-1): NAGVMQNPRHLVRRRGQEARLRCSPMKGHSHVYWYRQLPEEGLKFMVYLQKENIIDESGMPKERFSAEFPKEGPSILRIQQVVRGDSAAYFCASSLVGDEQFFGPGTRLTVL.

This chain uses TRBV2 with TRBJ2-5; 9 positions agree with TRBD1. V lost 5 bases, J lost 2 bases, and 3 bases stayed unmatched. Germline lookup yields CDR1 SNHLY and CDR2 FYNNEI. CDR3 length: 14 amino acids. The DNA for the CDR3 is TGTGCCAGCAGTCTGGACAGGGGACAAGAGACCCAGTACTTC. As protein: CASSLDRGQETQYF. The full variable domain, its missing parts supplied by reference TRBV2 and TRBJ2-5, is EPEVTQTPSHQVTQMGQEVILRCVPISNHLYFYWYRQILGQKVEFLVSFYNNEISEKSEIFDDQFSVERPDGSNFTLKIRSTKLEDSAMYFCASSLDRGQETQYFGPGTRLLVL.

The count of this clone is one. V and J are TRBV14 and TRBJ2-7; D unresolved. Trimming left V 1 base short and J 7 bases short, with 23 bases between. Germline V CDR1 and CDR2: SGHDN, FVKESK. The CDR3 has 17 amino acids. Written as DNA, the CDR3 is TGTGCCAGCAGCCAAGGTGGGTCGTCAGGCCTCTTGGGGGAGCAGTACTTC. It yields the protein CASSQGGSSGLLGEQYF.

This clone was counted between two and nine times. This chain's CDR3 is CASNRDRDTQYF. CDR3 coding DNA: TGTGCCAGCAACCGGGACCGCGATACGCAGTATTTT. This chain connects TRBV6-5 to TRBJ2-3; D tentatively reads TRBD1 or TRBD2 (5 bases each). The ends were cut back, 7 bases at V and 6 bases at J, with 11 bases in the middle. This CDR3 spans 12 amino acids. CDR1 is MNHEY, CDR2 SVGAGI, per germline.